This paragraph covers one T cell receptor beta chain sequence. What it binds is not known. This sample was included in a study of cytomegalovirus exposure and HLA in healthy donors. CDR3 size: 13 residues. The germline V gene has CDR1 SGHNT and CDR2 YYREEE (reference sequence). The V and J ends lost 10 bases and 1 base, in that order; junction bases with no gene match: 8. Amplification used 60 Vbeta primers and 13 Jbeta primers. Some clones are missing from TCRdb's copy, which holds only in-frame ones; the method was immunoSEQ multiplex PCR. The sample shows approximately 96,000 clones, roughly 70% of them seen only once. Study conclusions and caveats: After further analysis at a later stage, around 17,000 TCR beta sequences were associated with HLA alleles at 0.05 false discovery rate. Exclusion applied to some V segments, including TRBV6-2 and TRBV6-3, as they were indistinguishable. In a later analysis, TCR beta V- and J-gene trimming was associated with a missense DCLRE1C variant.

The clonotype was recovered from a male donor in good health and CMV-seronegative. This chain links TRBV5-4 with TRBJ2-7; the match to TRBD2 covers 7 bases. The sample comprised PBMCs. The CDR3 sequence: CASAGEGSYEQYF. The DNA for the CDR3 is TGTGCCTCCGCCGGGGAGGGTTCCTACGAGCAGTACTTC.